This is a list of T cell receptor beta chains from one sample in a study of blood T cell repertoires in COVID-19. Here immunoSEQ multiplex PCR was the method, and the copy in TCRdb shows in-frame clones only, minus some. Of roughly 100,000 clones in the sample, over 75% were seen once. The specimen was peripheral blood. These receptors all stem from a woman at least 80 years old with acute or convalescent COVID-19. Each CDR3 is given with its conserved first and last residue. D genes are given only for firm matches. The size field is filled for only some rows; it gives once, few, many or a size class.

j_call	v_call	clone_size	d_call	cdr3_aa	cdr3_nt
TRBJ1-3	TRBV6-5	.	.	CASRRSLSSGNTIYF	TGTGCCAGCCGCCGATCTCTCAGCTCTGGAAACACCATATATTTT
TRBJ1-1	TRBV18	.	TRBD1	CASSPSTGGNTEAFF	TGTGCCAGCTCACCATCTACAGGGGGGAACACTGAAGCTTTCTTT
TRBJ1-2	TRBV11-2	.	.	CASNSYSLPTGGYTF	TGTGCCAGCAACTCCTATTCTCTCCCAACCGGGGGCTACACCTTC
TRBJ1-5	TRBV6-5	.	TRBD1	CASKGTASNQPQHF	TGTGCCAGCAAAGGGACAGCCAGCAATCAGCCCCAGCATTTT
TRBJ2-5	TRBV18	.	TRBD1	CASSPQGQGRETQYF	TGTGCCAGCTCACCACAGGGACAGGGTCGAGAGACCCAGTACTTC
TRBJ2-1	TRBV5-1	.	.	CASSPQTYTEQFF	TGCGCCAGCAGCCCACAGACCTACACTGAGCAGTTCTTC
TRBJ2-7	TRBV6-5	.	.	CASSSPRQVHGGEQYF	TGTGCCAGCAGTTCCCCCAGGCAGGTTCACGGGGGCGAGCAGTACTTC
TRBJ2-1	TRBV10-3	.	TRBD2	CAIGGEGSYNEQFF	TGTGCCATCGGGGGGGAGGGGTCCTACAATGAGCAGTTCTTC
TRBJ2-7	TRBV7-3	.	.	CASSGFLGASYEQYF	TGTGCCAGCAGCGGCTTCCTAGGAGCGTCGTACGAGCAGTACTTC
TRBJ1-5	TRBV16	.	.	CASSLGQKNQPQHF	TGTGCCAGCAGCCTTGGCCAGAAAAATCAGCCCCAGCATTTT
TRBJ1-6	TRBV5-1	.	TRBD1	CASSRTGGRGNSPLHF	TGCGCCAGCAGTCGGACAGGGGGCAGGGGTAATTCACCCCTCCACTTT
TRBJ1-6	TRBV6-5	few	.	CASGALGRNSPLHF	TGTGCCAGCGGGGCCCTGGGCCGTAATTCACCCCTCCACTTT
TRBJ1-1	TRBV3-1/TRBV3-2	.	TRBD1	CASSPRQGGEAFF	TGTGCCAGCAGCCCTCGACAGGGAGGTGAAGCTTTCTTT
TRBJ1-1	TRBV24-1	once	.	CATSDLGQMNTEAFF	TGTGCCACCAGTGATTTGGGACAGATGAACACTGAAGCTTTCTTT
TRBJ1-2	TRBV4-3	.	.	CASSQDLGARDGYTF	TGCGCCAGCAGCCAAGATCTAGGGGCGCGAGATGGCTACACCTTC
TRBJ1-4	TRBV27	.	TRBD1	CASSLLGQGNEKLFF	TGTGCCAGCAGTTTATTGGGACAGGGGAATGAAAAACTGTTTTTT
TRBJ1-3	TRBV18	.	.	CASSRQAGNTIYF	TGTGCCAGCTCACGTCAGGCGGGGAACACCATATATTTT
TRBJ1-1	TRBV6-5	.	.	CASSYKGLGTEAFF	TGTGCCAGCAGTTACAAGGGGTTAGGCACTGAAGCTTTCTTT
TRBJ2-1	TRBV6-5	.	.	CASSYESGLDEQFF	TGTGCCAGCAGTTACGAGAGCGGGCTGGATGAGCAGTTCTTC
TRBJ2-7	TRBV2	many	TRBD2	CASSFSAGDPSYEQYF	TGTGCCAGCAGTTTCTCCGCGGGGGACCCTTCCTACGAGCAGTACTTC
TRBJ1-2	TRBV7-9	once	TRBD1	CASSFTGGSGYTF	TGTGCCAGCAGCTTCACAGGGGGCAGTGGCTACACCTTC
TRBJ1-6	TRBV6-6	few	TRBD1	CASTKGQGYSPLHF	TGTGCCAGCACCAAGGGACAGGGTTATTCACCCCTCCACTTT
TRBJ2-3	TRBV30	.	TRBD2	CAWSIAGGTDTQYF	TGTGCCTGGAGTATAGCGGGGGGGACAGATACGCAGTATTTT
TRBJ1-4	TRBV7-9	.	.	CASSLTGSNEKLFF	TGTGCCAGCAGCTTGACAGGATCTAATGAAAAACTGTTTTTT
TRBJ1-1	TRBV18	.	.	CASSPRADRNTEAFF	TGTGCCAGCTCACCACGCGCGGACAGGAACACTGAAGCTTTCTTT
TRBJ1-5	TRBV7-9	.	TRBD1	CAGAQGLNQPQHF	TGTGCGGGTGCACAGGGGCTAAATCAGCCCCAGCATTTT
TRBJ1-2	TRBV5-1	once	TRBD1	CASSPRQGDYGYTF	TGCGCCAGCAGCCCCAGACAGGGGGACTATGGCTACACCTTC